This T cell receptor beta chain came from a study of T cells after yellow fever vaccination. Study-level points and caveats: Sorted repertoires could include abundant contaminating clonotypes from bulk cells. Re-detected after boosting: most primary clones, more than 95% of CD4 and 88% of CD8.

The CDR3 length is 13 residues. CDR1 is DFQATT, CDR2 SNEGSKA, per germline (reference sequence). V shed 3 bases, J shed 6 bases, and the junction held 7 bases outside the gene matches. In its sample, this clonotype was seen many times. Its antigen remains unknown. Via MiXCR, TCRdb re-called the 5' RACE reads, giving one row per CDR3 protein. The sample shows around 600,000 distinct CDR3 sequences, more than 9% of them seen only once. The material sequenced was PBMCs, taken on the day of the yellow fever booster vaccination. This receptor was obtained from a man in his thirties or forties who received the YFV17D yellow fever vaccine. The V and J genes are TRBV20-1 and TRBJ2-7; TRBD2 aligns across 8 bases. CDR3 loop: CSARRLAGFEQYF. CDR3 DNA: TGCAGTGCTAGGAGGTTAGCGGGGTTCGAGCAGTACTTC.